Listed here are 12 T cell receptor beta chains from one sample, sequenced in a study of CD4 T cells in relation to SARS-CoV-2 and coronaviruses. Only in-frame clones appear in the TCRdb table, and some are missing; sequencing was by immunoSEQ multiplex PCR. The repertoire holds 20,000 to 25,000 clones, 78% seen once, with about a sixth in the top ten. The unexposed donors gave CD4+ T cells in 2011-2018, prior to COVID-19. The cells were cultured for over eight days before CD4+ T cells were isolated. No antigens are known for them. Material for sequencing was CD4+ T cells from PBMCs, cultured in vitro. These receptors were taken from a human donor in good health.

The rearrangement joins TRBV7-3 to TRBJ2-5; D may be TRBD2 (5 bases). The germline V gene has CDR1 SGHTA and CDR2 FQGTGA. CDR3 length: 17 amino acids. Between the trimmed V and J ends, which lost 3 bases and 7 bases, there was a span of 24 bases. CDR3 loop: CASSFVHSDRTEGTQYF. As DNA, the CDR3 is TGTGCCAGCAGCTTTGTTCACTCGGATCGGACTGAAGGGACCCAGTACTTC.

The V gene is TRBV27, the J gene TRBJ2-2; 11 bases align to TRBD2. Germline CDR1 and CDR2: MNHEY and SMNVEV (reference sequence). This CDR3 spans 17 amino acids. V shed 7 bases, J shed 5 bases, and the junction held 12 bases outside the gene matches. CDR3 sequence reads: CASTRLLAGGPTGELFF. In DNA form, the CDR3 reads TGTGCCAGCACCCGACTGCTAGCGGGAGGACCGACCGGGGAGCTGTTTTTT.

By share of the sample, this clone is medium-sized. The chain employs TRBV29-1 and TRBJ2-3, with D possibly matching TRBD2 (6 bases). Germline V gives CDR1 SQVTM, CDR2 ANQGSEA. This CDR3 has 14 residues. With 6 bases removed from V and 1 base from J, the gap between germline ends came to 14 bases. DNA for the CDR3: TGCAGCGTATCGGGGGAATACGGCACAGATACGCAGTATTTT. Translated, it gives CSVSGEYGTDTQYF.

The CDR3 nucleotides are TGTGCCAGTAGTACCCACGGGACTCGCTACAATGAGCAGTTCTTC. This translates into CASSTHGTRYNEQFF. J is TRBJ2-1 and V is TRBV19; tentative D call: TRBD2 (6 bases). Germline CDR1 is LNHDA and CDR2 is SQIVND (reference sequence). This CDR3 has 15 residues. Deletions cut 4 bases from V and 3 bases from J, with 13 bases between.

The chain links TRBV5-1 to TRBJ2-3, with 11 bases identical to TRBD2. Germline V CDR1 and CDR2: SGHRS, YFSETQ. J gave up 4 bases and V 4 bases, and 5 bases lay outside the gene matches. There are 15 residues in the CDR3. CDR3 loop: CASSTGTSGSDTQYF. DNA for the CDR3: TGCGCCAGCAGCACCGGGACTAGCGGTTCAGATACGCAGTATTTT.

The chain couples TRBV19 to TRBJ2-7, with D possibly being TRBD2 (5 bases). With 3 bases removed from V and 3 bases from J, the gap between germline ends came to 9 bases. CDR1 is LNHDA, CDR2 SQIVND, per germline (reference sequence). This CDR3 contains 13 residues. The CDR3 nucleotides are TGTGCCAGTAGTATGGGTGCGGGCTACGAGCAGTACTTC. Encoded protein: CASSMGAGYEQYF.

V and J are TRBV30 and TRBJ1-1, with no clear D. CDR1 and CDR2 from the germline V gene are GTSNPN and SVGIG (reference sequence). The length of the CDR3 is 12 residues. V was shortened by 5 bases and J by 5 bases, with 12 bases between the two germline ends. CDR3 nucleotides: TGTGCCTGGGGAAGGAGAGGGACTGAAGCTTTCTTT. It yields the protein CAWGRRGTEAFF.

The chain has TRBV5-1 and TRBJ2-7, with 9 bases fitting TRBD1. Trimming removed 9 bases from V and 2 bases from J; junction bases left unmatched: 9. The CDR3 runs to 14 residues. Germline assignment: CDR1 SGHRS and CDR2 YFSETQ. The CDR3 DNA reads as TGCGCCACCCGGTGGGGACAGGGCACCTACGAGCAGTACTTC. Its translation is CATRWGQGTYEQYF.

CDR3 sequence (DNA): TGTGCCTGGAGTGACGCCACAGATACGCAGTATTTT. This sequence encodes CAWSDATDTQYF. The chain recombines TRBV30 with TRBJ2-3, with no clear D. V lost 1 base and J 2 bases, leaving 4 bases between the germline ends. The CDR3 consists of 12 residues. Germline lookup yields CDR1 GTSNPN and CDR2 SVGIG (reference sequence).

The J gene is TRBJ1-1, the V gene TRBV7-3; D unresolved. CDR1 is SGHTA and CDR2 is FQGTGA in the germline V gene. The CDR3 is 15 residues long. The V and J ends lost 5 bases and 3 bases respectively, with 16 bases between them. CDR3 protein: CASSRSPGYDTEAFF. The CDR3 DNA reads TGTGCCAGCAGCCGGTCGCCGGGGTACGACACTGAAGCTTTCTTT. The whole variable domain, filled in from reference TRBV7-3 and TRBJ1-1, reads GAGVSQTPSNKVTEKGKYVELRCDPISGHTALYWYRQSLGQGPEFLIYFQGTGAADDSGLPNDRFFAVRPEGSVSTLKIQRTERGDSAVYLCASSRSPGYDTEAFFGQGTRLTVV.

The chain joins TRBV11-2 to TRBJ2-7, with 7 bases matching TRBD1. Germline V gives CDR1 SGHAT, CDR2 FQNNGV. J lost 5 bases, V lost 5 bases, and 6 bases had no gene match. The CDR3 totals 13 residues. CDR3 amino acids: CASSTTGLHEQYF. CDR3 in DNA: TGTGCCAGCAGCACGACAGGGCTCCACGAGCAGTACTTC.

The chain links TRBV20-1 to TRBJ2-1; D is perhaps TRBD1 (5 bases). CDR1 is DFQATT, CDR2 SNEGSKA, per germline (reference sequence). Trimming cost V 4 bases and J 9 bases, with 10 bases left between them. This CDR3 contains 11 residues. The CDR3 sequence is CSATRASEQFF. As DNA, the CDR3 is TGCAGTGCTACCAGGGCGAGTGAGCAGTTCTTC.